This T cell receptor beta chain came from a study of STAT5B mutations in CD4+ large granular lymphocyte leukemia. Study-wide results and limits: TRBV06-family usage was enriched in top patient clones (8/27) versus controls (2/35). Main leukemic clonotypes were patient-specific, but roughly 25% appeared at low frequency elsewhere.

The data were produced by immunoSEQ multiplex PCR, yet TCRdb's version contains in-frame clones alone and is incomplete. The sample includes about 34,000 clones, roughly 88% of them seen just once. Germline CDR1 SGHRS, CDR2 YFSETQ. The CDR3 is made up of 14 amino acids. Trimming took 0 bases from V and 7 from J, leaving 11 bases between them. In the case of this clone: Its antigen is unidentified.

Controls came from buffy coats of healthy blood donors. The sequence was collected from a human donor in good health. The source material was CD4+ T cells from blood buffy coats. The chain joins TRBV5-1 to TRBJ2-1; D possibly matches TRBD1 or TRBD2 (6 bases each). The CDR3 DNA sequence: TGCGCCAGCAGCTTGGCCCTAGGGGGGAATGAGCAGTTCTTC. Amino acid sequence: CASSLALGGNEQFF.